This entry is about one TCR beta chain. Sequenced by immunoSEQ multiplex PCR; TCRdb stores in-frame clones only, minus some. The sample lists tens of thousands of clones; around 94% were seen once. This record comes from a study of technical replicates of blood from several donors. V was clipped by 5 bases and J by 6 bases; unmatched bases: 4. The CDR3 spans 14 residues. Germline V lookup: CDR1 MNHEY, CDR2 SMNVEV (reference sequence). This sequence joins TRBV27 and TRBJ2-3; 11 bases map to TRBD2. This TCR was recovered from a human donor in good health. Material for sequencing was T cells isolated from PBMCs. DNA of the CDR3: TGTGCCAGCAGTGGGACTAGCGGTGCGGATACGCAGTATTTT. Its protein product is CASSGTSGADTQYF.